The present T cell receptor beta chain was sequenced within a study of blood T cell repertoires in COVID-19. In the original processing: Estimates of nucleated cell counts were drawn from the amplification of reference gene primers. This table comes from immunoSEQ multiplex PCR, and its TCRdb copy is limited to in-frame clones, with some not included. The DNA gave D and trimming, while V, J and clone size come from that table. The sample has under 40,000 clones, 70% to 90% seen once. Per germline, CDR1 MNHEY and CDR2 SVGAGI. The CDR3 runs to 13 residues. Trimming cost V 6 bases and J 2 bases, with 10 bases left between them.

The sequencing input was peripheral blood. This chain connects TRBV6-5 to TRBJ2-5; no clear D gene. The TCR sequence derives from a man aged 70-80 years with active COVID-19. CDR3 DNA sequence: TGTGCCAGCAGCAAAACTGTACAAGAGACCCAGTACTTC. Residues: CASSKTVQETQYF.